These 29 T cell receptor beta chains were sequenced from one sample in a study of blood T cell repertoires in COVID-19. The repertoire was sequenced with immunoSEQ multiplex PCR; TCRdb's copy has only in-frame clones and lacks some. The sample has some 99,000 clones, approximately 82% seen once. Sequences were obtained from peripheral blood. These receptors were obtained from a woman over 75 with active or convalescent COVID-19.

The rearrangement joins TRBV21-1 to TRBJ2-2; whether TRBD2, the table's D call, matches the DNA was not checked. TRBV21-1 is labeled a pseudogene. This CDR3 comprises 18 residues. The CDR3 DNA sequence: TGTGCCAGCAGCAAAACCTGTGGACTAGCGGGAGGTACCGGGGAGCTGTTTTTT. The encoded protein is CASSKTCGLAGGTGELFF.

A single count supports this clone. This chain links TRBV9 with TRBJ2-2; weak D call: TRBD2 (5 bases). The length of the CDR3 is 16 residues. CDR1 and CDR2 from the germline V gene are SGDLS and YYNGEE. Trimming took 2 bases from V and 2 from J, leaving 13 bases between them. The CDR3 DNA sequence: TGTGCCAGCAGCGTTGGACTCCTCTTAAACACCGGGGAGCTGTTTTTT. Its translation is CASSVGLLLNTGELFF.

This clone has just a few counts. This rearrangement joins TRBV7-3 to TRBJ2-6; TRBD1 might be the D (5 bases). The CDR3 is 15 residues long. Trimming removed 5 bases at V and 2 bases at J, with 10 bases between. Germline CDR1 is SGHTA and CDR2 is FQGTGA. Here the CDR3 DNA reads TGTGCCAGCAGCAACACAGGTACTGGGGCCAACGTCCTGACTTTC. It codes for CASSNTGTGANVLTF.

V is TRBV6-2 or TRBV6-3 and J is TRBJ2-7; no clear D gene. The CDR3 runs to 15 residues. Germline CDR1 MNHEY, CDR2 SVGEGT. Deletions cut 1 base from V and 0 bases from J, with 10 bases between. The CDR3 here is CASSYFSPSSYEQYF. The CDR3 DNA sequence: TGTGCCAGCAGTTACTTTAGCCCGAGCTCCTACGAGCAGTACTTC.

This clone has only one observation. The CDR3 region is CASSTDRENIQYF. In nucleotides, the CDR3 is TGCGCCAGCAGCACGGACAGGGAAAACATTCAGTACTTC. The chain couples TRBV5-1 to TRBJ2-4, with 8 bases that match TRBD1. The CDR3 is 13 amino acids. Germline V gene sequence: CDR1 SGHRS, CDR2 YFSETQ. V shed 4 bases and J 5 bases; nucleotides not matched to a gene: 2.

The chain links TRBV7-3 to TRBJ1-1, with unresolved D. Trimming cost V 5 bases and J 2 bases, with 12 bases left between them. Germline-derived CDR1 and CDR2 are SGHTA and FQGTGA. CDR3 size: 14 residues. This CDR3 is CASSPPGPNTEAFF. The CDR3 DNA reads as TGTGCCAGCAGCCCCCCTGGCCCAAACACTGAAGCTTTCTTT.

V gene TRBV7-3 combines with J gene TRBJ2-5; TRBD2 matches at 8 bases. J was trimmed by 7 bases and V by 0 bases; bases with no gene match: 16. The CDR3 has 18 amino acids. The V gene's germline CDR1 is SGHTA and CDR2 FQGTGA. Here the CDR3 reads CASSLTRPSGSHGGTQYF. The CDR3 coding sequence is TGTGCCAGCAGCTTAACGAGGCCTAGCGGGTCCCACGGGGGGACCCAGTACTTC. Drawing the rest from reference TRBV7-3 and TRBJ2-5, the complete variable domain is GAGVSQTPSNKVTEKGKYVELRCDPISGHTALYWYRQSLGQGPEFLIYFQGTGAADDSGLPNDRFFAVRPEGSVSTLKIQRTERGDSAVYLCASSLTRPSGSHGGTQYFGPGTRLLVL.

For this clone: Germline and junction disagree at one end, which may indicate a read error. V usage is TRBV5-8 and J usage is TRBJ2-1; 10 bases are shared with TRBD2. The CDR3 runs to 16 residues. Germline V gene data show CDR1 as SGHTS and CDR2 as YDEGEE. CDR3 in amino acids: CASSLMGLASSNEQFF. CDR3 bases: TGTGCCAGCAGCTTGATGGGACTAGCGTCCTCCAATGAGCAGTTCTTC.

This sequence joins TRBV6-5 and TRBJ1-5; D not certain. V lost 8 bases to trimming and J lost 1 base, with 12 bases between them. Germline lookup yields CDR1 MNHEY and CDR2 SVGAGI. The CDR3 is 14 residues long. The CDR3 region is CASRGIGSNQPQHF. In nucleotides, the CDR3 is TGTGCCAGCCGAGGAATCGGAAGCAATCAGCCCCAGCATTTT.

The chain uses TRBV5-4 and TRBJ2-1; 12 bases map to TRBD2. Trimming at V came to 1 base and at J to 10 bases, leaving 6 bases not matched to a gene. Germline V gene data show CDR1 as SGHNT and CDR2 as YYREEE (reference sequence). The CDR3 loop spans 15 amino acids. CDR3 DNA sequence: TGTGCCAGCAGCTTGAGACTAGCGGGAGCGGGGGAGCAGTTCTTC. Translation: CASSLRLAGAGEQFF. Full variable domain (remainder filled in from reference TRBV5-4 and TRBJ2-1): ETGVTQSPTHLIKTRGQQVTLRCSSQSGHNTVSWYQQALGQGPQFIFQYYREEENGRGNFPPRFSGLQFPNYSSELNVNALELDDSALYLCASSLRLAGAGEQFFGPGTRLTVL.

This clone is a singleton in its sample. V gene TRBV7-3 combines with J gene TRBJ2-1, with TRBD1 as a possible D gene (6 bases). This CDR3 spans 13 amino acids. Trimming stripped 5 bases from V and 10 bases from J, with 15 bases between. Germline loops: CDR1 SGHTA, CDR2 FQGTGA. The CDR3 spells CASSTGQFREQFF. CDR3 in DNA: TGTGCCAGCAGCACAGGACAGTTCAGGGAGCAGTTCTTC.

This chain links TRBV21-1 with TRBJ1-1; the D call TRBD1 from the table was never checked on the DNA. TRBV21-1 has pseudogene status. CDR3 size: 17 residues. The DNA for the CDR3 is TGTGCCAGCCCCGTCAGGGACAGGGGGGAGATGAACACTGAAGCTTTCTTT. The encoded protein is CASPVRDRGEMNTEAFF.

V gene TRBV4-2 combines with J gene TRBJ2-1, with 8 bases matching TRBD2. V shed 1 base, J shed 9 bases, and the junction held 8 bases outside the gene matches. Germline V CDR1 and CDR2: LGHNA, YNFKEQ. This CDR3 is 15 amino acids long. The CDR3 DNA is TGTGCCAGCAGCCAAGTCCTCGCGGGAGGCGGTGAGCAGTTCTTC. Translated: CASSQVLAGGGEQFF.

This clone was picked up one time. The chain joins TRBV4-1 to TRBJ2-5; a possible D gene is TRBD1 (6 bases). This CDR3 is built from 15 residues. With 1 base removed from V and 4 bases from J, the gap between germline ends came to 13 bases. Germline V gives CDR1 MGHRA, CDR2 YSYEKL. The CDR3 bases are TGCGCCAGCAGCCAAGGGTACAGGGCCGGAGAGACCCAGTACTTC. It codes for CASSQGYRAGETQYF.

The count of this clone is one. The chain joins TRBV2 to TRBJ1-1; 8 nucleotides line up with TRBD1. The CDR3 has 13 residues. J gave up 3 bases and V 6 bases, and 3 bases lay outside the gene matches. The germline V gene has CDR1 SNHLY and CDR2 FYNNEI. CDR3 nucleotide sequence: TGTGCCAGCAGAGTGACAGGGGACACTGAAGCTTTCTTT. This codes for CASRVTGDTEAFF. Full variable domain (remainder filled in from reference TRBV2 and TRBJ1-1): EPEVTQTPSHQVTQMGQEVILRCVPISNHLYFYWYRQILGQKVEFLVSFYNNEISEKSEIFDDQFSVERPDGSNFTLKIRSTKLEDSAMYFCASRVTGDTEAFFGQGTRLTVV.

This sequence joins TRBV7-2 and TRBJ1-2; TRBD1 matches at 7 bases. The V gene's germline CDR1 is SGHTA and CDR2 FQGNSA. The CDR3 contains 13 residues. J was trimmed by 2 bases and V by 4 bases; bases with no gene match: 1. CDR3 loop: CASSSGQNYGYTF. In DNA form, the CDR3 reads TGTGCCAGCAGCTCGGGACAGAACTATGGCTACACCTTC.

A few counts support this clone. This rearrangement joins TRBV6-5 to TRBJ2-7; D is unresolved. The germline gives CDR1 MNHEY, CDR2 SVGAGI. The CDR3 is 11 amino acids. V lost 7 bases and J 5 bases, leaving 9 bases between the germline ends. The CDR3: CASNIFNEQYF. The CDR3 nucleotides are TGTGCCAGCAACATTTTCAACGAGCAGTACTTC.

This chain connects TRBV9 to TRBJ2-7; TRBD2 aligns across 7 bases. The germline CDR1 and CDR2 sequences are SGDLS and YYNGEE. Germline trimming cut 3 bases from V and 5 bases from J; bases unmatched to any gene: 5. This CDR3 has 13 residues. CDR3: CASSARRGDEQYF. The DNA of the CDR3 is TGTGCCAGCAGCGCTCGTCGGGGGGACGAGCAGTACTTC.

This chain uses TRBV7-3 with TRBJ2-7, with 7 positions matching TRBD2. Germline lookup yields CDR1 SGHTA and CDR2 FQGTGA. The CDR3 spans 18 residues. V trimming: 3 bases; J trimming: 2 bases; junction bases outside the gene matches: 16. The CDR3 coding sequence is TGTGCCAGCAGCTTGTACCTACGACTAGCCGGCGTCCCCTACGAGCAGTACTTC. Translation: CASSLYLRLAGVPYEQYF.

This sequence joins TRBV19 and TRBJ1-4; tentative D call: TRBD1 (5 bases). This CDR3 has 14 residues. Germline CDR1 LNHDA, CDR2 SQIVND (reference sequence). V lost 7 bases, J lost 8 bases, and 17 bases lay in between. The CDR3 here is CASTQEGAGEKLFF. Here the CDR3 DNA reads TGTGCCAGTACCCAGGAAGGGGCCGGGGAAAAACTGTTTTTT. Full variable domain (missing parts from reference TRBV19 and TRBJ1-4): DGGITQSPKYLFRKEGQNVTLSCEQNLNHDAMYWYRQDPGQGLRLIYYSQIVNDFQKGDIAEGYSVSREKKESFPLTVTSAQKNPTAFYLCASTQEGAGEKLFFGSGTQLSVL.

This chain connects TRBV4-2 to TRBJ2-7; 8 bases fit TRBD1. The trim removed 1 base at V and 3 bases at J, leaving 5 bases unmatched. This CDR3 spans 15 amino acids. Germline V lookup: CDR1 LGHNA, CDR2 YNFKEQ. The CDR3 loop reads CASSQVTGEFYEQYF. The DNA for the CDR3 is TGTGCCAGCAGCCAAGTGACAGGGGAGTTCTACGAGCAGTACTTC.

This chain joins TRBV2 and TRBJ2-3; 9 nucleotides line up with TRBD2. Germline assignment: CDR1 SNHLY and CDR2 FYNNEI. This CDR3 comprises 13 residues. Trimming at V came to 8 bases and at J to 3 bases, leaving 3 bases not matched to a gene. CDR3 bases: TGTGCCAGCCTCGCGGGGGGGACAGATACGCAGTATTTT. Amino acids: CASLAGGTDTQYF.

The genes are TRBV2 and TRBJ2-5; D is uncertain. Trimming shortened V by 7 bases and J by 0 bases, and 9 bases separated the two germline ends. From germline, CDR1 is SNHLY and CDR2 FYNNEI. The length of the CDR3 is 13 residues. CDR3 coding DNA: TGTGCCAGCACTTTCCACAACCAAGAGACCCAGTACTTC. It is translated as CASTFHNQETQYF.

The V and J genes are TRBV7-2 and TRBJ1-2, with D maybe TRBD1 (6 bases). The CDR3 is 14 amino acids. The germline V gene has CDR1 SGHTA and CDR2 FQGNSA. Trimming removed 5 bases at V and 4 bases at J, with 14 bases between. This CDR3 is CASSPTGIAYGYTF. CDR3 coding DNA: TGTGCCAGCAGCCCAACAGGGATCGCCTATGGCTACACCTTC.

The chain recombines TRBV5-1 with TRBJ1-1; the match to TRBD1 covers 7 bases. The length of the CDR3 is 14 residues. J lost 4 bases, V lost 2 bases, and 5 bases had no gene match. Germline CDR1 and CDR2: SGHRS and YFSETQ. This chain's CDR3 is CASSFGDSATEAFF. For the CDR3, the DNA is TGCGCCAGCAGCTTCGGGGACAGCGCCACTGAAGCTTTCTTT.

The chain recombines TRBV27 with TRBJ2-7; tentative D call: TRBD1 (6 bases). This CDR3 comprises 15 residues. Trimming took 5 bases from V and 0 from J, leaving 14 bases between them. Germline V gene lookup returns CDR1 MNHEY and CDR2 SMNVEV (reference sequence). DNA of the CDR3: TGTGCCAGCAGTCCCCAGGGGAGACCCTCCTACGAGCAGTACTTC. Its protein is CASSPQGRPSYEQYF.

This sequence joins TRBV5-8 and TRBJ2-2, with 10 positions matching TRBD1. Per germline, CDR1 SGHTS and CDR2 YDEGEE. Trimming at V came to 3 bases and at J to 2 bases, leaving 7 bases not matched to a gene. The CDR3 runs 17 residues. The CDR3 reads CASSSRDRGGNTGELFF. The CDR3 DNA reads TGTGCCAGCAGCTCCCGGGACAGGGGCGGAAACACCGGGGAGCTGTTTTTT.

This clone was seen a few times. The chain carries TRBV6-2 or TRBV6-3 and TRBJ2-2; D is ambiguous. The V and J ends lost 2 bases and 7 bases respectively, with 5 bases between them. Germline-derived CDR1 and CDR2 are MNHEY and SVGEGT. CDR3 size: 12 residues. CDR3 sequence: CASSYPLGELFF. The CDR3 region has the DNA TGTGCCAGCAGTTACCCACTCGGGGAGCTGTTTTTT.

The chain joins TRBV13 to TRBJ1-2; D ambiguous. Germline V lookup: CDR1 PRHDT, CDR2 FYEKMQ (reference sequence). V was trimmed by 5 bases and J by 4 bases, leaving 14 bases between them. CDR3 length: 14 amino acids. CDR3 amino acids: CASSPGKWAYGYTF. As DNA, the CDR3 is TGTGCCAGCAGCCCAGGTAAATGGGCCTATGGCTACACCTTC.